This T cell receptor beta chain appears in the sequencing data of a study of human T cells and chemical hapten exposure. Time point: patch test 2, 6 weeks after DPC sensitization. Treatment in this sample: therapeutic diphenylcyclopropenone sensitization with weekly scalp DPC. In its sample, this clonotype was seen many times. Germline V lookup: CDR1 SQVTM, CDR2 ANQGSEA. With 4 bases removed from V and 12 bases from J, the gap between germline ends came to 19 bases. This CDR3 has 13 amino acids. TCRdb redid the calling of the RACE reads with MiXCR, one entry per CDR3 protein. Altogether about 96,000 distinct CDR3 sequences are present, around 9.3% being singletons, with the ten largest covering around 2%.

The V call is TRBV29-1, the J call TRBJ2-1, with D possibly matching TRBD1 (5 bases). The sequence came from a woman aged 40 to 49 with alopecia areata. Some clones in this sample may be carry-over from other donors' samples. This sample comprised whole blood, obtained in connection with sensitization to the hapten diphenylcyclopropenone (DPC). CDR3 sequence reads: CSVAPQQTDRQFF. The DNA for the CDR3 is TGCAGCGTTGCCCCCCAGCAGACAGACCGGCAGTTCTTC.